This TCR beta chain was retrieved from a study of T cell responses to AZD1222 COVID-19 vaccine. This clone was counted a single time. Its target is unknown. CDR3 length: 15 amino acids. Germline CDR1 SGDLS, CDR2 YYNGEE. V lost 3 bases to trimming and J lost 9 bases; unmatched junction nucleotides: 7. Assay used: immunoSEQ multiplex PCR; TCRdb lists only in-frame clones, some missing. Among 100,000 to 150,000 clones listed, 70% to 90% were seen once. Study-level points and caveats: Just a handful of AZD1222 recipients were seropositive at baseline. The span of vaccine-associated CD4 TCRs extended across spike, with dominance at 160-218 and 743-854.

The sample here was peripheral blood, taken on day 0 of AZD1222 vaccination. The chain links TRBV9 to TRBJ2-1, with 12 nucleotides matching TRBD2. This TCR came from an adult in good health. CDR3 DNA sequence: TGTGCCAGCAGCGCTAGCGGGAGGGCCCTCGTTGAGCAGTTCTTC. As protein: CASSASGRALVEQFF.